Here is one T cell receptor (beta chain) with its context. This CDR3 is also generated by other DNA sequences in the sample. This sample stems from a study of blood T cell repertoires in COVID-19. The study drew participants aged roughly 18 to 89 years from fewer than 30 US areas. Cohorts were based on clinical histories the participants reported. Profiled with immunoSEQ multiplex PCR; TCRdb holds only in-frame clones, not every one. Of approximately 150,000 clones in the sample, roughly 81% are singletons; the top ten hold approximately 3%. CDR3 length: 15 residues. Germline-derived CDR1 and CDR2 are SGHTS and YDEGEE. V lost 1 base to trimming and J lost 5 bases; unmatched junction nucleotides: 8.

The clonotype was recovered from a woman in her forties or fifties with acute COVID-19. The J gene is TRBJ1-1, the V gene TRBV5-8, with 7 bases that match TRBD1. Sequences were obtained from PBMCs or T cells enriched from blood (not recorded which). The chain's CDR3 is CASSLHHRGGTEAFF. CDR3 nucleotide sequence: TGTGCCAGCAGCTTGCACCACAGGGGTGGAACTGAAGCTTTCTTT. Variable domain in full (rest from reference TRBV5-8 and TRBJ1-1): EAGVTQSPTHLIKTRGQQATLRCSPISGHTSVYWYQQALGLGLQFLLWYDEGEERNRGNFPPRFSGRQFPNYSSELNVNALELEDSALYLCASSLHHRGGTEAFFGQGTRLTVV.